This record covers a single T cell receptor beta chain. Its antigen remains unknown. From germline, CDR1 is MNHNS and CDR2 SASEGT. Trimming cost V 7 bases and J 12 bases, with 21 bases left between them. This CDR3 has 14 residues. This sample was taken from a study of vaccination and CD4 T cells after COVID-19. Study-wide background: Convalescent donors: six male, four female; seven Caucasian, two Asian, one multiracial, two Hispanic. Two mRNA vaccine doses were given, either BNT162b2 or mRNA-1273. Spike peptides, overlapping and drawn from SARS-CoV-2, HCoV-NL63, HCoV-OC43 and HCoV-229E, were used to stimulate cells.

General observations from the study: The analysis of convalescent patients involved relatively few individuals and lacked early post-infection timepoints.

Sequenced with the Oncomine TCR Beta short-read assay was DNA taken from cultured CD4+ T cells. TCRdb reanalysed the PCR reads using MiXCR and keeps one entry per CDR3 protein. The sample shows around 27,000 distinct CDR3 sequences, around 33% of them seen only once. Time point reported: late sampling 161 to 241 days after vaccination in three convalescent patients. Treatment meaning: roughly 10-day PBMC culture with coronavirus spike peptide pools or control peptides (ViraFEST assay). This TCR was recovered from a human donor who had recovered from COVID-19. This chain connects TRBV6-1 to TRBJ2-2; no firm D call. This material consisted of CD4+ T cells from blood, cultured in vitro, taken about 7 months after SARS-CoV-2 vaccination. CDR3 amino acids: CASTPDGGLRKLFF. CDR3 DNA sequence: TGTGCCAGCACCCCGGACGGTGGGCTTAGGAAGCTGTTTTTT.